This TCR beta chain appears in the sequencing data of a study of glioma-infiltrating T cells. Overall study: Glioblastomas were WHO grade IV, sampled at first diagnosis; low-grade were grade II. Study-level results: Shared blood CDR3 signature motifs marked patients with low tissue-blood divergence.

With 4 bases removed from V and 0 bases from J, the gap between germline ends came to 5 bases. CDR3 length equals 13 residues. Germline CDR1 is SGHVS and CDR2 is FNYEAQ. This clonotype was observed a few times. Antigen specificity is unknown. Amplification of TCR alpha and beta CDR3 regions from RNA used iRepertoire nested multiplex PCR. Each CDR3 protein gets one entry after TCRdb re-called the multiplex PCR reads with MiXCR. The profile shows a few hundred thousand distinct CDR3 sequences, roughly 41% of them singletons. The origin of this receptor is a human donor with low-grade glioma or glioblastoma, undergoing nonglioma brain surgery, or in good health (not recorded which). What was sequenced was glioma tissue, nonneoplastic brain tissue, or PBMCs (not recorded which). The chain couples TRBV7-6 to TRBJ2-3; D remains unclear. The CDR3 region has the DNA TGTGCCAGCAGCTCCCTTAGCACAGATACGCAGTATTTT. Translated: CASSSLSTDTQYF.